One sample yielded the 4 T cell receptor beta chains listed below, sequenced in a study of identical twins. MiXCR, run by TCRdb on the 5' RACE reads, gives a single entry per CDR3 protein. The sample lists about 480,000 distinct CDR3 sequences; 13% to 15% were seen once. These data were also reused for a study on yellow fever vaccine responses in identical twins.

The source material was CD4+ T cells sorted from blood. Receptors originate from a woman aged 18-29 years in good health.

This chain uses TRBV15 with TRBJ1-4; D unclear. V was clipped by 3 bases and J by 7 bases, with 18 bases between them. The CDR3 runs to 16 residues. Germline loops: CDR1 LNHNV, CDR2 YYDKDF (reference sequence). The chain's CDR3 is CATSRPTNSGGEKLFF. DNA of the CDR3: TGTGCCACCAGCAGGCCCACGAACTCCGGAGGTGAAAAACTGTTTTTT.

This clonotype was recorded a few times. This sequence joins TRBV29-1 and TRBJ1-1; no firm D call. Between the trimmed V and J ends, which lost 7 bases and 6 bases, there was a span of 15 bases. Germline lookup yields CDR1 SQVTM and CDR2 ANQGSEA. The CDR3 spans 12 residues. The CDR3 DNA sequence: TGCAGCGCCGCGGAGGGTGCGGCTGAAGCTTTCTTT. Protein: CSAAEGAAEAFF.

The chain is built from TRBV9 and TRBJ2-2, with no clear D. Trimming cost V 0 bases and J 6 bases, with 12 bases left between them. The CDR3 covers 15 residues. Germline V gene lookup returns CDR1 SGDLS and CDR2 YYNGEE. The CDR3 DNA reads TGTGCCAGCAGCGTAGAAATCCGGAGTGCCGGGGAGCTGTTTTTT. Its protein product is CASSVEIRSAGELFF.

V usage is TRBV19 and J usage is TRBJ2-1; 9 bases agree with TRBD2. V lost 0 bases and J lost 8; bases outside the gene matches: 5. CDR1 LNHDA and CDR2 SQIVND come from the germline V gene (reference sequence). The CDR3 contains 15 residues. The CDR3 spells CASSIDGAGGYEQFF. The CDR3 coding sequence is TGTGCCAGTAGTATAGATGGAGCGGGAGGATATGAGCAGTTCTTC.